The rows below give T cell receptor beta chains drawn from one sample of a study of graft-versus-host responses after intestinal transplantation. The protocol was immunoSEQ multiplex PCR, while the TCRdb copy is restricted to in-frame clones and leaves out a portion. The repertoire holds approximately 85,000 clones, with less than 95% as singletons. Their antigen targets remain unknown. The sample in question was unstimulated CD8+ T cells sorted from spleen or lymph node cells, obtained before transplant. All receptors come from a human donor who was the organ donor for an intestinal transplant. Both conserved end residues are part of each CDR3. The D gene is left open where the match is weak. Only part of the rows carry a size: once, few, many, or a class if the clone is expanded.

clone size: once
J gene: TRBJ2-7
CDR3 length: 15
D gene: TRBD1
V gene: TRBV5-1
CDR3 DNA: TGCGCCAGCAGCTCGCCGGGACAGGGTAGTAGTGAGCAGTACTTC
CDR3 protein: CASSSPGQGSSEQYF

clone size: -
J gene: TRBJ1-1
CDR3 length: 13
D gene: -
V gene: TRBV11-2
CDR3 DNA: TGTGCCAGCAGCTTGACGGTTTCGGCTGAAGCTTTCTTT
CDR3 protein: CASSLTVSAEAFF

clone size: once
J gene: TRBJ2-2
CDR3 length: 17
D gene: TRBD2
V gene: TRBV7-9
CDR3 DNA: TGTGCCAGCACCCCGGGTCCTAGCGGGAGTAACACCGGGGAGCTGTTTTTT
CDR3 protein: CASTPGPSGSNTGELFF

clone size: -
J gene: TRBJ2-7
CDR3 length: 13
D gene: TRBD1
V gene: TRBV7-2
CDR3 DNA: TGTGCCAGCAGCTTAACAGGACAGGGCTTAGTCAGCTTC
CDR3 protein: CASSLTGQGLVSF

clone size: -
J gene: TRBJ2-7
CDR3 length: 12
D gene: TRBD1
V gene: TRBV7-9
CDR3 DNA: TGTGCCAGCAGCGACAGGGGCTACGAGCAGTACTTC
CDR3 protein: CASSDRGYEQYF

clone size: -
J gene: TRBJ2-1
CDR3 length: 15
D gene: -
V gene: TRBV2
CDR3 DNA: TGTGCCAGCAGTGGCAGGGACCGCTCCTACAATGAGCAGTTCTTC
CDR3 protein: CASSGRDRSYNEQFF

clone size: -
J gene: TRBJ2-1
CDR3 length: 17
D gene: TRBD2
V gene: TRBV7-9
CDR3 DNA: TGTGCCAGCAGCTTAACTGGATTAGCGGGATCCTACAATGAGCAGTTCTTC
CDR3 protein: CASSLTGLAGSYNEQFF

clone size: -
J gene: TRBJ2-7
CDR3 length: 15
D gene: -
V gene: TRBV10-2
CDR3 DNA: TGCGCCAGCTTTAACCTAGGCGGGCCCTACTACGAGCAGTACTTC
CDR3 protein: CASFNLGGPYYEQYF

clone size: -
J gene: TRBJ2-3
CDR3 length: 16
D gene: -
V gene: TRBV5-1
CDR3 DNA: TGCGCCAGCCGTGGTTATCCGGGAACTAGCACAGATACGCAGTATTTT
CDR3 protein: CASRGYPGTSTDTQYF

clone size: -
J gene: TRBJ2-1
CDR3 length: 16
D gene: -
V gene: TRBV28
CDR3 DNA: TGTGCCAGCAGTCGTGGGGAGGAACCCTCCTACAATGAGCAGTTCTTC
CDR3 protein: CASSRGEEPSYNEQFF

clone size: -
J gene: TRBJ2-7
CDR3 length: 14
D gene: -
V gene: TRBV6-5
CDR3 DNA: TGTGCCAGCAGGACCGGGACGGTTTTTGACGAGCAGTACTTC
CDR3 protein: CASRTGTVFDEQYF

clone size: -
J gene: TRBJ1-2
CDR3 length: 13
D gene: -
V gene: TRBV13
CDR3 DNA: TGTGCCAGCAGCTTAGGGCGGTTCTATGGCTACACCTTC
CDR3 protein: CASSLGRFYGYTF

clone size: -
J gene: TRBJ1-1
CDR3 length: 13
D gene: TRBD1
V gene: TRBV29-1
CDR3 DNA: TGCAGCGTTGGGACAGGGGAGCACACTGAAGCTTTCTTT
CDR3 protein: CSVGTGEHTEAFF

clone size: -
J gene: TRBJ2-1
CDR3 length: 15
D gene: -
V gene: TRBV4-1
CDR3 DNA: TGCGCCAGCAGCGACGACAGGAGCTCCTACAATGAGCAGTTCTTC
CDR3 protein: CASSDDRSSYNEQFF

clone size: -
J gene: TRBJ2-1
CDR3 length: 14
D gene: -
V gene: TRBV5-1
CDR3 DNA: TGCGCCAGCAGCTTTTATCACGGGAGCGATGAGCAGTTCTTC
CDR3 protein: CASSFYHGSDEQFF

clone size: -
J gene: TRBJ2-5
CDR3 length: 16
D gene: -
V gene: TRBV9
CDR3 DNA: TGTGCCAGCAGCGTAGTCTCTGGAGTGAGCATAGAGACCCAGTACTTC
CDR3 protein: CASSVVSGVSIETQYF

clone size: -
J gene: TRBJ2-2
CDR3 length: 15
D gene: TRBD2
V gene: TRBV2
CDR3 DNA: TGTGCCAGCATCCCCAGCGGGAGTCTCACCGGGGAGCTGTTTTTT
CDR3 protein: CASIPSGSLTGELFF

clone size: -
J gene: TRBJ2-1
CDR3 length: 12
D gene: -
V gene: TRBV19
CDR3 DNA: TGTGCCAGTAGTCCCAATGGGAATGAGCAGTTCTTC
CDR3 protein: CASSPNGNEQFF

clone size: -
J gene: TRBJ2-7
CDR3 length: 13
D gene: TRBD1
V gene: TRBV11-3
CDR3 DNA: TGTGCCAGCAGGGGACAGGGGGCAGACGAGCAGTACTTC
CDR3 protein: CASRGQGADEQYF

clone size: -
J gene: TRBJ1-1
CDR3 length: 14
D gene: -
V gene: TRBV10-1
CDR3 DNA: TGCGCCAGCAGTGACGGGGTTACGAGGAATGAAGCTTTCTTT
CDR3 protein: CASSDGVTRNEAFF

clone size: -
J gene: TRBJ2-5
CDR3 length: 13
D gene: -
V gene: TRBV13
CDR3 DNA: TGTGCCAGCAGCCCTAAGTTCCAAGAGACCCAGTACTTC
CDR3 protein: CASSPKFQETQYF

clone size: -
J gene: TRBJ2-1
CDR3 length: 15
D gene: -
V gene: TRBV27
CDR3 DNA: TGTGCCAGCAGTTTGTCCGGGACTTACTACAATGAGCAGTTCTTC
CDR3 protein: CASSLSGTYYNEQFF

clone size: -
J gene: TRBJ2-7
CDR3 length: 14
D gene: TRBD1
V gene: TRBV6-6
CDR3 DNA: TGTGCCAGCAGTTACTGGGACAGGTCCCCCGAGCAGTACTTC
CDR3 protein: CASSYWDRSPEQYF

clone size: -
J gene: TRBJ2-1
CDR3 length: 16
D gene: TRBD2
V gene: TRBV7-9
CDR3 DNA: TGTGCCAGCAGCTCTCCGGTTAGCGGGAGGTTTACTGAGCAGTTCTTC
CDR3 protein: CASSSPVSGRFTEQFF

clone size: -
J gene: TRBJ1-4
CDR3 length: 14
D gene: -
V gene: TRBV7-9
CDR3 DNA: TGTGCCAGCAGCTTGGGGGGGACCTCAGAAAAACTGTTTTTT
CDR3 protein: CASSLGGTSEKLFF

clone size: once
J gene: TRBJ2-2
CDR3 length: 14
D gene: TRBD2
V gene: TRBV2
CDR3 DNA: TGTGCCAGCCGGATAGCGGGGTACACCGGGGAGCTGTTTTTT
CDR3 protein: CASRIAGYTGELFF

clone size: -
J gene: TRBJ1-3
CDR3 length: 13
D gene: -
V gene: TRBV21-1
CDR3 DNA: TGTGCCAGCGAACAGGGGTCTGGAAACACCATATATTTT
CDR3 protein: CASEQGSGNTIYF

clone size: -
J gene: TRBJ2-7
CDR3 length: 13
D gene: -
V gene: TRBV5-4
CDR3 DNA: TGTGCCAGCAGCTCCTCAGGAGCCTACGAGCAGTACTTC
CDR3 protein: CASSSSGAYEQYF

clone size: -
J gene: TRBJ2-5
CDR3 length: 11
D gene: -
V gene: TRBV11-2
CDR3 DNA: TGTGCCAGCACCAGATCGGAGACCCAGTACTTC
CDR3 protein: CASTRSETQYF

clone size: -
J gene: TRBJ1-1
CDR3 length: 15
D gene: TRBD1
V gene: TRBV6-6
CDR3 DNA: TGTGCCAGCAGTTTAAGGGGAACAGGGGAATCCGAAGCTTTCTTT
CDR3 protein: CASSLRGTGESEAFF

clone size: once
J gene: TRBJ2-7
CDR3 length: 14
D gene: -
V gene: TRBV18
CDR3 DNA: TGTGCCAGCACACAAGAGGTTTACTCCTACGAGCAGTACTTC
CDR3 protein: CASTQEVYSYEQYF

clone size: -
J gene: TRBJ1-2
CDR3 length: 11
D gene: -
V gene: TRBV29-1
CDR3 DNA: TGCAGCGTTACCAGGGGAGGGGGCTACACCTTC
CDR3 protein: CSVTRGGGYTF

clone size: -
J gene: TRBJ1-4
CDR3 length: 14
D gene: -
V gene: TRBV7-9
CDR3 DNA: TGTGCCAGCAGCTTCTCGGGGGTCGGGGAAAAACTGTTTTTT
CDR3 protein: CASSFSGVGEKLFF

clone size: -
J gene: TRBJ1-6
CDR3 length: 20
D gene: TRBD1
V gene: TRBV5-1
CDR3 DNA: TGCGCCAGCAGCTCCTATCCCGGGACAGATACGGGTTGGTCGAGTTCACCCCTCCACTTT
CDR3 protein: CASSSYPGTDTGWSSSPLHF

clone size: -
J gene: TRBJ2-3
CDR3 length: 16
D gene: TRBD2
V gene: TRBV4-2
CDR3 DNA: TGTGCCAGCAGCCGCTTACTAGCGGGAGGGACAGATACGCAGTATTTT
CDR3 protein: CASSRLLAGGTDTQYF

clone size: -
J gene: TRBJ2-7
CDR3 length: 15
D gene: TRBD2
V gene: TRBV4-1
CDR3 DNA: TGCGCCAGCAGCCAGTTAGCGGGAAGGGTAGGCGAGCAGTACTTC
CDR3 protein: CASSQLAGRVGEQYF

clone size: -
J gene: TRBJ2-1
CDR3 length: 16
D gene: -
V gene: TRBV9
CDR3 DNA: TGTGCCAGCAGCGTGGGGTTAGGGCGCTCCTACAATGAGCAGTTCTTC
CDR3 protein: CASSVGLGRSYNEQFF

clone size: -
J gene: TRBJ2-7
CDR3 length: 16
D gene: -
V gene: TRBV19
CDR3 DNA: TGTGCCAGTAGTATAGGAGGCGGGATAGGGTCTACGGAGCAGTACTTC
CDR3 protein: CASSIGGGIGSTEQYF

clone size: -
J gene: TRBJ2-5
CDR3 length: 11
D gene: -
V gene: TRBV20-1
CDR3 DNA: TGCAGTGCTCCACTAGTAGAGACCCAGTACTTC
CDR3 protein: CSAPLVETQYF

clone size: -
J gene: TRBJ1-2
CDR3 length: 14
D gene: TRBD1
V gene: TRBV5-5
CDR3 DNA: TGTGCCAGCAGCTTAGGGGGCGTGGACGATGGCTACACCTTC
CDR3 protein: CASSLGGVDDGYTF

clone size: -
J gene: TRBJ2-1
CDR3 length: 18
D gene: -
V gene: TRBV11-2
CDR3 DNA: TGTGCCAGCAGCTTAGATGCCGCCGGGACATACCCCAACAATGAGCAGTTCTTC
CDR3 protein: CASSLDAAGTYPNNEQFF

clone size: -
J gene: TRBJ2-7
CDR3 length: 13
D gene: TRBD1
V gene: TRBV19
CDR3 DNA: TGTGCCAGTAGTATGGGACAGGGCTACGAGCAGTACTTC
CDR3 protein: CASSMGQGYEQYF

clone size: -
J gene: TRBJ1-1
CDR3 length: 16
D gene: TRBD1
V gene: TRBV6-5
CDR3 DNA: TGTGCCAGCAGTTACTCTCCCGGGACAGGGAACACTGAAGCTTTCTTT
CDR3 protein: CASSYSPGTGNTEAFF

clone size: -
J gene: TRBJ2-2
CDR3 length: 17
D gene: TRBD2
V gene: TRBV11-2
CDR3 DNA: TGTGCCAGCCAACCATCGATAGCGGGGATGAACACCGGGGAGCTGTTTTTT
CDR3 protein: CASQPSIAGMNTGELFF

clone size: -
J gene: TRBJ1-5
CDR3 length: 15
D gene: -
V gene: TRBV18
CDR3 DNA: TGTGCCAGCTCACCTACCCGACGGGGCAATCAGCCCCAGCATTTT
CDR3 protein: CASSPTRRGNQPQHF

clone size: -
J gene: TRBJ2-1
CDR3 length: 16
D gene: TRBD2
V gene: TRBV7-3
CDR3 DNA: TGTGCCAGCAGCAATTCGCTAGCGGGAAAGAGTTATGAGCAGTTCTTC
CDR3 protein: CASSNSLAGKSYEQFF

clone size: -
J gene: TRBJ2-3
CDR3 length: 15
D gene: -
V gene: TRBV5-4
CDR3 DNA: TGTGCCAGCAGCTTAAGGAGCGGTTCCACAGATACGCAGTATTTT
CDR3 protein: CASSLRSGSTDTQYF

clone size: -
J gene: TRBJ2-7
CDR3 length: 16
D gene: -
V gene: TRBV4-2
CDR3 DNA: TGTGCCAGCAGCCAAGATTCGTTGGGACGGCACTACGAGCAGTACTTC
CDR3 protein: CASSQDSLGRHYEQYF